This passage covers 11 T cell receptor beta chains from one sample sequenced in a study of blood T cell repertoires in COVID-19. Data came from immunoSEQ multiplex PCR; TCRdb stores just in-frame clones and leaves some out. The table lists about 200,000 clones, roughly 90% of them singletons, with over 7% in the top ten. The specimen sequenced was PBMCs or T cells enriched from blood (not recorded which). The source of these receptors is a woman aged 18-29 years who had recovered from COVID-19.

This chain uses TRBV6-5 with TRBJ2-1, with no clear D. The V end was cut by 5 bases, the J end by 0 bases, with 11 bases between. The CDR3 spans 15 residues. Germline V lookup: CDR1 MNHEY, CDR2 SVGAGI. The CDR3 loop is CASSSDLSSYNEQFF. Written as DNA, the CDR3 is TGTGCCAGCAGTAGCGACCTGAGCTCCTACAATGAGCAGTTCTTC.

This chain joins TRBV18 and TRBJ1-5, with 7 bases fitting TRBD1. Unmatched junction bases numbered 6, after V lost 5 bases and J lost 5 bases. Germline values: CDR1 KGHSH, CDR2 LQKENI. The CDR3 totals 14 residues. CDR3 in amino acids: CASSLGQVDQPQHF. DNA of the CDR3: TGTGCCAGCTCATTAGGACAGGTCGATCAGCCCCAGCATTTT.

The chain couples TRBV6-5 to TRBJ1-3, with D possibly TRBD1 on 6 matching bases. Germline loops: CDR1 MNHEY, CDR2 SVGAGI. The CDR3 loop spans 15 amino acids. V gave up 5 bases and J gave up 2 bases, with 13 bases separating them. The CDR3: CASSNRDNPGNTIYF. CDR3 coding DNA: TGTGCCAGCAGTAATCGGGACAACCCTGGAAACACCATATATTTT.

This clone has a count of ten or more. The rearrangement uses TRBV2 and TRBJ2-5; 15 nucleotides match TRBD2. The CDR3 length is 18 residues. Germline V gene data show CDR1 as SNHLY and CDR2 as FYNNEI. Trimming at V came to 7 bases and at J to 5 bases, leaving 14 bases not matched to a gene. The CDR3 DNA is TGTGCCAGCACCGAAACTGGACTAGCGGGGGGGAATCGGGAGACCCAGTACTTC. It yields the protein CASTETGLAGGNRETQYF.

The chain carries TRBV5-1 and TRBJ2-2, with TRBD1 identical over 9 bases. The CDR3 loop spans 14 amino acids. The J segment lost 6 bases and the V segment lost 4 bases, leaving 4 bases of the junction unmatched. Germline assignment: CDR1 SGHRS and CDR2 YFSETQ. CDR3 residues: CASSTDRGAGELFF. CDR3 bases: TGCGCCAGCAGCACGGACAGGGGAGCCGGGGAGCTGTTTTTT.

This chain uses TRBV19 with TRBJ1-1; no definite D call. V was trimmed by 1 base and J by 7 bases, leaving 19 bases between them. Germline loops: CDR1 LNHDA, CDR2 SQIVND (reference sequence). The CDR3 covers 16 residues. CDR3: CASSIVPLFTADEAFF. Written as DNA, the CDR3 is TGTGCCAGTAGTATAGTTCCCCTATTTACTGCGGATGAAGCTTTCTTT.

As DNA, the CDR3 is TGCGCCAGCAGCCCTCAAGGGGCCCGCCGGGAAGCTTTCTTT. Translating it yields CASSPQGARREAFF. The chain combines TRBV5-1 with TRBJ1-1; D possibly corresponds to TRBD1 (5 bases). CDR1 and CDR2 (germline): SGHRS, YFSETQ. The CDR3 runs to 14 residues. The V end was cut by 4 bases, the J end by 8 bases, with 18 bases between.

The chain joins TRBV29-1 to TRBJ2-2; tentative D call: TRBD2 (7 bases). The germline V gene has CDR1 SQVTM and CDR2 ANQGSEA. Trimming left V 4 bases short and J 2 bases short, with 14 bases between. The CDR3 runs 15 residues. The CDR3 DNA sequence: TGCAGCGTTGTTCGGGGGGCCCTTAACACCGGGGAGCTGTTTTTT. Amino acid sequence: CSVVRGALNTGELFF.

The CDR3 DNA is TGTGCCAGCAGCGCGACGGGACAGAGGCGCGCTTTCTTT. Residues: CASSATGQRRAFF. This chain uses TRBV9 with TRBJ1-1; 7 nucleotides match TRBD1. Trimming cost V 3 bases and J 11 bases; bases outside gene matches: 10. Germline CDR1 is SGDLS and CDR2 is YYNGEE. This CDR3 contains 13 residues.

J is TRBJ2-2 and V is TRBV28; D is perhaps TRBD1 (6 bases). V lost 3 bases to trimming and J lost 6 bases, with 17 bases between them. The CDR3 loop spans 16 amino acids. Germline CDR1 MDHEN, CDR2 SYDVKM. This chain's CDR3 is CASSFLGTILSGELFF. The CDR3 DNA reads TGTGCCAGCAGTTTCCTCGGGACAATCCTATCCGGGGAGCTGTTTTTT.

The rearrangement joins TRBV7-8 to TRBJ1-2; possible D gene TRBD1, 5 bases. This CDR3 spans 13 amino acids. V was pared by 4 bases and J by 2 bases, with 8 bases between. Looked up from germline, CDR1 is SGHVS and CDR2 is FQNEAQ. The CDR3 DNA follows: TGTGCCAGCAGCTCGGGGGTAAACTATGGCTACACCTTC. Encoded protein: CASSSGVNYGYTF.